The clone carrying this T cell receptor (beta chain) was counted between two and nine times. Sample treatment: oral pan-JAK inhibitor, 5-10 mg twice daily. This specimen comes from a study of CD8+ T cells in alopecia areata. Following extraction, RNA underwent reverse transcription to cDNA, which served as the sequencing template. The assay was immunoSEQ multiplex PCR, and TCRdb's table has in-frame clones only and misses some. The data show 95,000 to 120,000 clones, with 56% seen just once and roughly 3.5% held by the top ten. Sequenced here: CD4+ T cells sorted from blood, sampled at week 24, from a patient treated with tofacitinib. The sequence came from a human donor with alopecia areata.

The DNA for the CDR3 is TGCAGCGTTGAAGGACAGGGGGGCGTGGGCTACACCTTC. It encodes CSVEGQGGVGYTF. The J gene is TRBJ1-2, the V gene TRBV29-1; 9 positions agree with TRBD1. CDR1 and CDR2 (germline): SQVTM, ANQGSEA. There are 13 residues in the CDR3. V dropped 1 base and J dropped 8; count of bases not matched to a gene: 5.